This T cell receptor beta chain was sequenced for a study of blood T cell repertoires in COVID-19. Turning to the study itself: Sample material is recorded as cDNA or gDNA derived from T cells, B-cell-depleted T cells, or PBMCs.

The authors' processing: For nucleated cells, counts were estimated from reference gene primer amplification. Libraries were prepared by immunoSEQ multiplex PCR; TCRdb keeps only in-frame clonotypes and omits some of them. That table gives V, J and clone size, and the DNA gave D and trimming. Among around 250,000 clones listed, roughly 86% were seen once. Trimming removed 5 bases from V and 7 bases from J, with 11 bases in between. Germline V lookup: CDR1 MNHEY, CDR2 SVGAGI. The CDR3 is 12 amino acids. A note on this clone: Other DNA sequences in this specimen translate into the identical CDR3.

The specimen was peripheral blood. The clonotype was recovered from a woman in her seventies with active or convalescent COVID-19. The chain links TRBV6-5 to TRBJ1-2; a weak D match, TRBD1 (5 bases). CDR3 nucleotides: TGTGCCAGCAGTAGCCCGGGGGGTGGCTACACCTTC. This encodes CASSSPGGGYTF.